These T cell receptor beta chains were read from a single sample in a study of blood T cell repertoires in COVID-19. The table came from immunoSEQ multiplex PCR; TCRdb's copy has only in-frame clones and leaves some out. The sample lists about 240,000 clones, 85% to 95% seen once, with 0.83% in the top ten. The specimen was peripheral blood. The source of these receptors is a man between 25 and 39 years old with COVID-19, enrolled during active disease. CDR3s include the opening cysteine and the closing phenylalanine or tryptophan. The D gene is left open where the match is weak. A clone size is listed for some rows: how often the clone was seen (once, few, many), or a class if it is expanded.

few	TRBV9	NA	TRBJ1-2	TGTGCCAGCAGCGTAGGTCAGGGGCCCTATGGCTACACCTTC	CASSVGQGPYGYTF
NA	TRBV4-1	TRBD1	TRBJ2-7	TGCGCCAGCAGCCAGGGGGCGAGACTCCGGGACAGCTACGAGCAGTACTTC	CASSQGARLRDSYEQYF
NA	TRBV2	TRBD1	TRBJ1-4	TGTGCCAGCAGCCCTGGACAGGGTTATGAAAAACTGTTTTTT	CASSPGQGYEKLFF
NA	TRBV6-1	NA	TRBJ2-7	TGTGCCAGCAGTGAACCCATGAGGACTGGCCCCTACGAGCAGTACTTC	CASSEPMRTGPYEQYF
once	TRBV12-3/TRBV12-4	TRBD1	TRBJ1-6	TGTGCCAGCGGGACCGCAGGGGGTTCACCCCTCCACTTT	CASGTAGGSPLHF
NA	TRBV9	NA	TRBJ1-1	TGTGCCAGCAGCCCACGGACAGTTAACACTGAAGCTTTCTTT	CASSPRTVNTEAFF
NA	TRBV27	TRBD1	TRBJ1-2	TGTGCCAGCAGTTCCATTGCTCGGACAGGCCACTATGGCTACACCTTC	CASSSIARTGHYGYTF
NA	TRBV2	NA	TRBJ2-1	TGTGCCAGCAGTGATGGGATATTGGGGGCTTGGAATGAGCAGTTCTTC	CASSDGILGAWNEQFF
NA	TRBV5-1	TRBD1	TRBJ1-2	TGCGCCAGCAGCTCCTTGGTGACAGGGACCTATGGCTACACCTTC	CASSSLVTGTYGYTF
few	TRBV3-1/TRBV3-2	TRBD1	TRBJ2-2	TGTGCCAGCAGCCAAGTACAGGGGCACACCGGGGAGCTGTTTTTT	CASSQVQGHTGELFF
NA	TRBV14	TRBD1	TRBJ1-3	TGTGCCAGCAGCCAAGTGGGGACAGGGGCCGGAATGAGAGGAAACACCATATATTTT	CASSQVGTGAGMRGNTIYF
few	TRBV2	NA	TRBJ1-2	TGTGCCAGCAGTGAAGATCTGTTTTATGGCTACACCTTC	CASSEDLFYGYTF
NA	TRBV19	TRBD1	TRBJ1-2	TGTGCCAGTAGTATTCCCGGGACAGAAGTCTATACCGCTAACTATGGCTACACCTTC	CASSIPGTEVYTANYGYTF
NA	TRBV3-1/TRBV3-2	NA	TRBJ1-5	TGTGCCAGCAGCCAAGACGGGGGGCGCGGTCAGCCCCAGCATTTT	CASSQDGGRGQPQHF
NA	TRBV12-5	TRBD1	TRBJ2-3	TGTGCTAGTGGTTTGTCCGGGACAGGGGCCGGGAATACGCAGTATTTT	CASGLSGTGAGNTQYF
NA	TRBV19	TRBD1	TRBJ1-5	TGTGCCAGTAGTACGTCCGGGACAGGGTCTGGTACGCCCCAGCATTTT	CASSTSGTGSGTPQHF
NA	TRBV7-7	TRBD2	TRBJ2-1	TGTGCCAGCAGCCCGACTAGCGGGGGTCGCTCCTACAATGAGCAGTTCTTC	CASSPTSGGRSYNEQFF